These 19 T cell receptor beta chains share one sample of origin, sequenced in a study of technical replicates of blood from a few donors. Libraries were prepared by immunoSEQ multiplex PCR; TCRdb keeps only in-frame clonotypes and omits some of them. The repertoire holds some 74,000 clones, with over 95% as singletons. The sequenced sample consisted of T cells isolated from PBMCs. The source of these receptors is a human donor in good health.

V usage is TRBV18 and J usage is TRBJ2-7; 7 bases are a match to TRBD1. Trimming removed 5 bases from V and 2 bases from J; junction bases left unmatched: 9. Germline lookup yields CDR1 KGHSH and CDR2 LQKENI. This CDR3 has 15 amino acids. The CDR3 reads CASSATGTVAYEQYF. The DNA for the CDR3 is TGTGCCAGCTCAGCAACCGGGACAGTGGCCTACGAGCAGTACTTC.

The gene calls are TRBV10-3 and TRBJ2-7; a possible D gene is TRBD1 (5 bases). The V gene lost 10 bases and the J gene lost 4 bases, with 23 bases spanning the gap. CDR3 length equals 15 residues. Germline lookup yields CDR1 ENHRY and CDR2 SYGVKD. The CDR3 region has the DNA TGTGCCACTCGGCGAACAGGTTTCTGGGCGTACGAGCAGTACTTC. Protein: CATRRTGFWAYEQYF.

V and J are TRBV5-1 and TRBJ1-3, with 8 bases fitting TRBD1. The CDR3 covers 18 residues. With 2 bases clipped from V and 0 bases from J, the junction kept 10 bases outside the gene matches. Germline CDR1 is SGHRS and CDR2 is YFSETQ. CDR3: CASSFRPTGASSGNTIYF. CDR3 in DNA: TGCGCCAGCAGCTTCCGACCGACAGGGGCGAGCTCTGGAAACACCATATATTTT.

The chain joins TRBV7-9 to TRBJ2-7; D is unresolved. V was pared by 0 bases and J by 9 bases, with 9 bases between. The CDR3 loop spans 12 amino acids. Germline CDR1 and CDR2: SEHNR and FQNEAQ (reference sequence). DNA for the CDR3: TGTGCCAGCAGCTTAGCGGGCGATTGGCAGTACTTC. As protein: CASSLAGDWQYF.

In nucleotides, the CDR3 is TGTGCCAGTAGTACCGGATCAGACAGGGAAACGGGGTTTTCACCCCTCCACTTT. This codes for CASSTGSDRETGFSPLHF. The chain joins TRBV19 to TRBJ1-6, with TRBD1 matching over 7 bases. V lost 4 bases to trimming and J lost 9 bases; unmatched junction nucleotides: 18. Germline V lookup: CDR1 LNHDA, CDR2 SQIVND (reference sequence). CDR3 size: 18 residues.

The J gene is TRBJ1-5, the V gene TRBV27; TRBD1 is a possible D gene (5 bases). The CDR3 covers 18 residues. The germline gives CDR1 MNHEY, CDR2 SMNVEV (reference sequence). Trimming took off 6 bases at V and 0 bases at J, with 21 bases between the two ends. The DNA of the CDR3 is TGTGCCAGCAGAAATAAGGGCCAGGGATTCTATAGCAATCAGCCCCAGCATTTT. Protein: CASRNKGQGFYSNQPQHF.

The V and J genes are TRBV7-9 and TRBJ1-5; perhaps TRBD1 as D (5 bases). This CDR3 is built from 16 residues. V dropped 1 base and J dropped 0 bases, with 10 bases sitting between them. The germline V gene has CDR1 SEHNR and CDR2 FQNEAQ (reference sequence). The CDR3 DNA reads as TGTGCCAGCAGCTTAGAAAGGGGCGATAGCAATCAGCCCCAGCATTTT. Translating gives CASSLERGDSNQPQHF.

The chain is built from TRBV5-1 and TRBJ2-2; 7 bases agree with TRBD1. CDR3 length: 15 residues. J gave up 4 bases and V 8 bases, and 11 bases lay outside the gene matches. The germline CDR1 and CDR2 sequences are SGHRS and YFSETQ. The CDR3 region is CASGAVGQSTGELFF. The CDR3, as DNA: TGCGCCAGTGGGGCGGTGGGACAGAGCACCGGGGAGCTGTTTTTT.

The chain recombines TRBV19 with TRBJ2-1, with 9 bases identical to TRBD2. The germline gives CDR1 LNHDA, CDR2 SQIVND (reference sequence). V was pared by 3 bases and J by 3 bases, with 3 bases of the junction left unmatched. The CDR3 covers 15 residues. The CDR3 nucleotides read TGTGCCAGTAGTATGGCTAGCGGGGTCTACAATGAGCAGTTCTTC. Protein: CASSMASGVYNEQFF. Looking up the rest from reference TRBV19 and TRBJ2-1 gives the full variable domain: DGGITQSPKYLFRKEGQNVTLSCEQNLNHDAMYWYRQDPGQGLRLIYYSQIVNDFQKGDIAEGYSVSREKKESFPLTVTSAQKNPTAFYLCASSMASGVYNEQFFGPGTRLTVL.

The chain is built from TRBV9 and TRBJ2-2; 7 bases map to TRBD1. CDR3 length: 15 amino acids. The V and J ends lost 4 bases and 0 bases, in that order; junction bases with no gene match: 3. Germline assignment: CDR1 SGDLS and CDR2 YYNGEE. CDR3 region: CASSSGTANTGELFF. The CDR3 DNA reads as TGTGCCAGCAGCTCAGGGACAGCGAACACCGGGGAGCTGTTTTTT.

The genes are TRBV6-1 and TRBJ2-1, with 9 positions matching TRBD2. The CDR3 runs to 15 residues. From germline, CDR1 is MNHNS and CDR2 SASEGT. V lost 6 bases and J lost 7; bases outside the gene matches: 10. The CDR3 is CASRVGGRARNEQFF. DNA of the CDR3: TGTGCCAGCAGGGTGGGCGGGAGGGCCCGGAATGAGCAGTTCTTC.

The chain uses TRBV5-1 and TRBJ2-5, with 11 nucleotides matching TRBD2. This CDR3 spans 18 amino acids. V was pared by 0 bases and J by 3 bases, with 10 bases of the junction left unmatched. Germline CDR1 and CDR2: SGHRS and YFSETQ. The CDR3, as DNA: TGCGCCAGCAGCTTGGGGCCCCAGGGACTAGCGGAAAAAGAGACCCAGTACTTC. Encoded protein: CASSLGPQGLAEKETQYF. Full variable domain (remainder filled in from reference TRBV5-1 and TRBJ2-5): KAGVTQTPRYLIKTRGQQVTLSCSPISGHRSVSWYQQTPGQGLQFLFEYFSETQRNKGNFPGRFSGRQFSNSRSEMNVSTLELGDSALYLCASSLGPQGLAEKETQYFGPGTRLLVL.

The chain uses TRBV4-1 and TRBJ2-3, with 8 bases identical to TRBD2. The CDR3 spans 17 residues. Unmatched junction bases numbered 14, after V lost 4 bases and J lost 5 bases. CDR1 MGHRA and CDR2 YSYEKL come from the germline V gene. This chain's CDR3 is CASSLNPGGGTRDTQYF. The CDR3 DNA is TGCGCCAGCAGCCTGAACCCTGGCGGGGGGACCCGAGATACGCAGTATTTT.

This chain links TRBV5-1 with TRBJ1-1; possibly TRBD1 for D (5 bases). The CDR3 length is 13 residues. Trimming shortened V by 4 bases and J by 0 bases, and 7 bases separated the two germline ends. Germline V gives CDR1 SGHRS, CDR2 YFSETQ. CDR3 residues: CASSGGVNTEAFF. The CDR3 nucleotides read TGCGCCAGCAGCGGAGGGGTGAACACTGAAGCTTTCTTT.

The chain is built from TRBV4-1 and TRBJ1-2, with D tentatively TRBD1 (5 bases). The CDR3 is made up of 16 amino acids. Per the germline V gene, CDR1 is MGHRA and CDR2 is YSYEKL. V was cut by 1 base and J by 4 bases, with 16 bases left in between. The CDR3 DNA follows: TGCGCCAGCAGCCAAGTGTTGGGGGGTATAGGCTATGGCTACACCTTC. Translated, it gives CASSQVLGGIGYGYTF.

The chain combines TRBV27 with TRBJ2-2; D is perhaps TRBD2 (6 bases). CDR1 and CDR2 from the germline V gene are MNHEY and SMNVEV (reference sequence). The CDR3 covers 15 residues. The V and J ends lost 1 base and 4 bases respectively, with 10 bases between them. CDR3 nucleotides: TGTGCCAGCAGTTTATTGGGCGGGACCACCGGGGAGCTGTTTTTT. Translating gives CASSLLGGTTGELFF.

The J gene is TRBJ1-1, the V gene TRBV5-1, with TRBD1 matching 11 bases. Per the germline V gene, CDR1 is SGHRS and CDR2 is YFSETQ. After removal of 4 bases from V and 1 base from J, the junction contained 9 bases not matched to a gene. CDR3 length: 17 residues. The CDR3 here is CASSHAPGQGGNTEAFF. The DNA for the CDR3 is TGCGCCAGCAGCCACGCACCGGGACAGGGGGGGAACACTGAAGCTTTCTTT.

The chain joins TRBV7-8 to TRBJ1-3; D unresolved. Germline V gene lookup returns CDR1 SGHVS and CDR2 FQNEAQ. V was trimmed by 1 base and J by 0 bases, leaving 10 bases between them. This CDR3 comprises 16 residues. The DNA of the CDR3 is TGTGCCAGCAGCTTAGTACTGTCCGTCTCTGGAAACACCATATATTTT. Amino acid sequence: CASSLVLSVSGNTIYF. Using reference TRBV7-8 and TRBJ1-3 for the parts outside the CDR3, the full variable domain is GAGVSQSPRYKVAKRGQDVALRCDPISGHVSLFWYQQALGQGPEFLTYFQNEAQLDKSGLPSDRFFAERPEGSVSTLKIQRTQQEDSAVYLCASSLVLSVSGNTIYFGEGSWLTVV.

V usage is TRBV2 and J usage is TRBJ1-4; a possible D gene is TRBD1 (5 bases). The CDR3 is 11 amino acids. Trimming took off 7 bases at V and 10 bases at J, with 10 bases between the two ends. Germline CDR1 is SNHLY and CDR2 is FYNNEI. The CDR3 loop is CASTERGKLFF. Written as DNA, the CDR3 is TGTGCCAGCACAGAAAGGGGAAAACTGTTTTTT.